The rows below give T cell receptor beta chains drawn from one sample of a study of shared clonotypes between healthy human individuals. The protocol was immunoSEQ multiplex PCR, while the TCRdb copy is restricted to in-frame clones and leaves out a portion. The sample records roughly 1,600,000 clones, about 98.5% being singletons. Sequenced sample: naive CD4+ T cells sorted from blood. These receptors came from a man aged 30-40 years in good health. The CDR3 runs from the conserved cysteine through the conserved F or W. D genes are given only for firm matches. Size is omitted from some rows. Given values are once, few, many or a class for expanded clones.

cdr3_aa: CASSYRPRDGAYEQYF; cdr3_nt: TGTGCCAGCAGTTACCGCCCCCGGGACGGAGCCTACGAGCAGTACTTC; clone_size: NA; j_call: TRBJ2-7; d_call: NA; v_call: TRBV6-6
cdr3_aa: CASSLRDRVYNEQFF; cdr3_nt: TGTGCCAGCAGCTTGAGAGACAGAGTCTACAATGAGCAGTTCTTC; clone_size: NA; j_call: TRBJ2-1; d_call: NA; v_call: TRBV7-8
cdr3_aa: CASGTGHQETQYF; cdr3_nt: TGTGCCAGTGGGACAGGGCATCAGGAGACCCAGTACTTC; clone_size: NA; j_call: TRBJ2-5; d_call: TRBD1; v_call: TRBV28
cdr3_aa: CASSASGVRNTIYF; cdr3_nt: TGTGCCAGCAGTGCTTCGGGTGTGAGAAACACCATATATTTT; clone_size: NA; j_call: TRBJ1-3; d_call: NA; v_call: TRBV2
cdr3_aa: CASSLAYRGYEQYF; cdr3_nt: TGTGCCAGCAGTTTAGCCTACAGGGGGTACGAGCAGTACTTC; clone_size: NA; j_call: TRBJ2-7; d_call: TRBD1; v_call: TRBV27
cdr3_aa: CAISESAGGVQETQYF; cdr3_nt: TGTGCCATCAGTGAGTCTGCAGGGGGGGTCCAAGAGACCCAGTACTTC; clone_size: NA; j_call: TRBJ2-5; d_call: NA; v_call: TRBV10-3
cdr3_aa: CASNSRATSYNEQFF; cdr3_nt: TGTGCCAGCAATTCCCGGGCCACTTCATACAATGAGCAGTTCTTC; clone_size: NA; j_call: TRBJ2-1; d_call: NA; v_call: TRBV27
cdr3_aa: CASSLWGTGTSVNRYF; cdr3_nt: NA; clone_size: NA; j_call: TRBJ2-7; d_call: NA; v_call: TRBV5-1
cdr3_aa: CASSVAMGLEGDGELFF; cdr3_nt: TGTGCCAGCAGCGTAGCTATGGGACTAGAAGGCGACGGGGAGCTGTTTTTT; clone_size: NA; j_call: TRBJ2-2; d_call: TRBD2; v_call: TRBV9
cdr3_aa: CASNGGRLAGQLNNEQFF; cdr3_nt: TGCGCCAGCAACGGAGGACGACTAGCGGGCCAACTAAACAATGAGCAGTTCTTC; clone_size: once; j_call: TRBJ2-1; d_call: TRBD2; v_call: TRBV10-2
cdr3_aa: CAISGGPAGVRETQYF; cdr3_nt: TGTGCCATCAGTGGGGGGCCAGCGGGAGTGAGGGAGACCCAGTACTTC; clone_size: NA; j_call: TRBJ2-5; d_call: TRBD2; v_call: TRBV10-3
cdr3_aa: CASSFGQGRETQYF; cdr3_nt: TGCGCCAGCAGCTTTGGACAGGGGAGGGAGACCCAGTACTTC; clone_size: once; j_call: TRBJ2-5; d_call: TRBD1; v_call: TRBV5-1